Shown below are 27 T cell receptor beta chains from a single sample sequenced in a study of early T cells in non-severe SARS-CoV-2 infection. One entry per CDR3 protein results from TCRdb running MiXCR on the 5' RACE reads. The sample includes about 80,000 distinct CDR3 sequences, roughly 12% of them seen just once. Sequenced here: whole blood, sampled at baseline. Receptors were obtained from an adult who was a healthcare worker with PCR-confirmed SARS-CoV-2 infection or an uninfected control (not recorded which). The donor label of this sample is uncertain.

The chain combines TRBV30 with TRBJ1-1, with D possibly being TRBD1 (6 bases). CDR3 length: 14 amino acids. The V end lost 7 bases, the J end lost 1 base, and 16 bases lay between the germline ends. Per germline, CDR1 GTSNPN and CDR2 SVGIG (reference sequence). CDR3 loop: CAFTLAQGNTEAFF. The CDR3 nucleotides are TGTGCCTTTACCCTGGCACAGGGGAACACTGAAGCTTTCTTT.

This clonotype was picked up a small number of times. This chain links TRBV7-9 with TRBJ2-3; D gene ambiguous. This CDR3 has 12 residues. Germline CDR1 SEHNR, CDR2 FQNEAQ (reference sequence). V lost 5 bases, J lost 3 bases, and 6 bases lay in between. CDR3 loop: CASSAGTDTQYF. The CDR3 nucleotides are TGTGCCAGCAGCGCCGGTACAGATACGCAGTATTTT.

This clonotype occurred many times. The chain is built from TRBV27 and TRBJ1-1, with a weak D call TRBD1 (6 bases). CDR1 MNHEY and CDR2 SMNVEV come from the germline V gene (reference sequence). The V and J ends lost 4 bases and 4 bases respectively, with 16 bases between them. The CDR3 loop spans 15 amino acids. The CDR3 spells CASSYWTEAGTEAFF. The CDR3 region has the DNA TGTGCCAGCAGTTATTGGACAGAAGCGGGCACTGAAGCTTTCTTT.

This clonotype was found a few times. The rearrangement uses TRBV20-1 and TRBJ1-5; no clear D. V lost 6 bases to trimming and J lost 8 bases, with 14 bases between them. The CDR3 consists of 12 residues. Germline V CDR1 and CDR2: DFQATT, SNEGSKA (reference sequence). CDR3 region: CSARRAGEPQHF. CDR3 coding DNA: TGCAGTGCCAGGAGGGCGGGCGAGCCCCAGCATTTT.

This clonotype has at least ten counts. The rearrangement links TRBV12-3 or TRBV12-4 to TRBJ1-5, with 9 positions matching TRBD1. The CDR3 covers 15 residues. V shed 5 bases, J shed 1 base, and the junction held 3 bases outside the gene matches. In DNA, the CDR3 is TGTGCCAGCAGTCGGGACAGGGCGAGCAATCAGCCCCAGCATTTT. Residues: CASSRDRASNQPQHF.

The chain carries TRBV29-1 and TRBJ2-5; D not certain. Per germline, CDR1 SQVTM and CDR2 ANQGSEA. V was pared by 4 bases and J by 3 bases, with 3 bases between. CDR3 length: 10 residues. This chain's CDR3 is CSVGEETQYF. The CDR3 DNA reads TGCAGCGTTGGAGAAGAGACCCAGTACTTC.

This clonotype was detected many times. The rearrangement joins TRBV6-2 or TRBV6-3 to TRBJ1-1; D remains unclear. This CDR3 has 14 residues. Germline assignment: CDR1 MNHEY and CDR2 SVGEGT. The V and J ends lost 6 bases and 2 bases respectively, with 13 bases between them. CDR3 loop: CASSHGVLNTEAFF. DNA for the CDR3: TGTGCCAGCAGCCACGGGGTATTAAACACTGAAGCTTTCTTT.

This clonotype came up many times. This sequence joins TRBV12-3 or TRBV12-4 and TRBJ2-7; possibly TRBD1 for D (7 bases). This CDR3 has 16 residues. Trimming removed 3 bases from V and 2 bases from J, with 17 bases in between. This CDR3 is CASSLWPEGATYEQYF. CDR3 DNA sequence: TGTGCCAGCAGTTTGTGGCCGGAGGGGGCCACCTACGAGCAGTACTTC.

This clonotype was found a few times. J is TRBJ1-3 and V is TRBV12-3 or TRBV12-4; TRBD1 is a possible D gene (5 bases). V lost 5 bases, J lost 0 bases, and 11 bases lay in between. This CDR3 has 15 amino acids. The CDR3 reads CASSNPRGSGNTIYF. In DNA, the CDR3 is TGTGCCAGCAGTAACCCAAGGGGCTCTGGAAACACCATATATTTT.

The J gene is TRBJ2-3, the V gene TRBV7-3, with 8 bases aligning to TRBD2. This CDR3 region has 15 residues. Germline CDR1 SGHTA, CDR2 FQGTGA. The junction had 8 bases not matched to a gene; V was cut back by 3 bases and J by 6 bases. CDR3: CASSFFSGKWDTQYF. The CDR3 nucleotides read TGTGCCAGCAGCTTCTTTAGCGGGAAGTGGGATACGCAGTATTTT. The whole variable domain, filled in from reference TRBV7-3 and TRBJ2-3, reads GAGVSQTPSNKVTEKGKYVELRCDPISGHTALYWYRQSLGQGPEFLIYFQGTGAADDSGLPNDRFFAVRPEGSVSTLKIQRTERGDSAVYLCASSFFSGKWDTQYFGPGTRLTVL.

This chain links TRBV7-9 with TRBJ2-1, with D possibly matching TRBD2 (7 bases). V gave up 1 base and J gave up 4 bases, with 11 bases separating them. Germline lookup yields CDR1 SEHNR and CDR2 FQNEAQ (reference sequence). CDR3 length: 15 amino acids. CDR3 in amino acids: CASSLVRGAYNEQFF. The CDR3 nucleotides are TGTGCCAGCAGCTTAGTCCGGGGGGCGTACAATGAGCAGTTCTTC.

This sequence joins TRBV18 and TRBJ1-1; no clear D gene. Per the germline V gene, CDR1 is KGHSH and CDR2 is LQKENI. Deletions cut 0 bases from V and 5 bases from J, with 16 bases between. The CDR3 extends over 16 amino acids. CDR3 nucleotide sequence: TGTGCCAGCTCACCACCATCGGCGGGGAGTTGGACTGAAGCTTTCTTT. Its protein is CASSPPSAGSWTEAFF. The full variable domain, in which reference TRBV18 and TRBJ1-1 provide the parts outside the CDR3, is NAGVMQNPRHLVRRRGQEARLRCSPMKGHSHVYWYRQLPEEGLKFMVYLQKENIIDESGMPKERFSAEFPKEGPSILRIQQVVRGDSAAYFCASSPPSAGSWTEAFFGQGTRLTVV.

V is TRBV13 and J is TRBJ2-2, with D possibly TRBD1 on 5 matching bases. The CDR3 loop spans 17 amino acids. Between the trimmed V and J ends, which lost 5 bases and 2 bases, there was a span of 18 bases. Germline V gene sequence: CDR1 PRHDT, CDR2 FYEKMQ (reference sequence). The DNA for the CDR3 is TGTGCCAGCAGCCCTCAAATACCGGACACTAACACCGGGGAGCTGTTTTTT. Translated: CASSPQIPDTNTGELFF.

At least ten counts were recorded for this clonotype. The chain recombines TRBV2 with TRBJ2-2; 9 nucleotides match TRBD1. V shed 6 bases, J shed 1 base, and the junction held 6 bases outside the gene matches. The CDR3 has 16 amino acids. Germline loops: CDR1 SNHLY, CDR2 FYNNEI. Here the CDR3 reads CASSGQGSLNTGELFF. In nucleotides, the CDR3 is TGTGCCAGCAGCGGACAGGGGTCCTTGAACACCGGGGAGCTGTTTTTT.

This clonotype was recorded a few times. The rearrangement links TRBV6-1 to TRBJ2-7; possibly TRBD1 for D (6 bases). Germline loops: CDR1 MNHNS, CDR2 SASEGT. CDR3 length: 13 residues. The V gene lost 3 bases and the J gene lost 3 bases, with 9 bases spanning the gap. The CDR3 DNA reads as TGTGCCAGCAGTGAGAACAGGGACTACGAGCAGTACTTC. Translated: CASSENRDYEQYF.

The chain couples TRBV9 to TRBJ2-1; 7 bases fit TRBD2. Per germline, CDR1 SGDLS and CDR2 YYNGEE. The CDR3 length is 14 residues. J gave up 3 bases and V 0 bases, and 0 bases lay outside the gene matches. As DNA, the CDR3 is TGTGCCAGCAGCGTAGAGCGGGGCTACAATGAGCAGTTCTTC. This sequence encodes CASSVERGYNEQFF.

This clonotype was counted ten times or more. V usage is TRBV4-3 and J usage is TRBJ1-5; the D is unclear. Trimming took 0 bases from V and 6 from J, leaving 6 bases between them. The length of the CDR3 is 13 residues. Germline V CDR1 and CDR2: LGHNA, YSLEER. The CDR3 coding sequence is TGCGCCAGCAGCCAAGATCGAGGTCAGCCCCAGCATTTT. Protein: CASSQDRGQPQHF.

This CDR3 is CASSLISGLAEETQYF. CDR3 DNA sequence: TGTGCCAGCAGCCTCATCTCTGGGCTAGCGGAAGAGACCCAGTACTTC. The genes are TRBV11-2 and TRBJ2-5, with 7 nucleotides matching TRBD2. The CDR3 covers 16 residues. The germline V gene encodes CDR1 SGHAT and CDR2 FQNNGV. J gave up 3 bases and V 5 bases, and 12 bases lay outside the gene matches.

This rearrangement joins TRBV20-1 to TRBJ1-1; 7 bases map to TRBD1. V shed 0 bases, J shed 1 base, and the junction held 5 bases outside the gene matches. CDR1 and CDR2 from the germline V gene are DFQATT and SNEGSKA (reference sequence). The CDR3 consists of 15 residues. The CDR3 DNA follows: TGCAGTGCTAGAGAGTCGACAGGGAGGAACACTGAAGCTTTCTTT. Residues: CSARESTGRNTEAFF.

The chain recombines TRBV19 with TRBJ2-3; possibly TRBD2 for D (6 bases). Germline V gene data show CDR1 as LNHDA and CDR2 as SQIVND (reference sequence). The CDR3 length is 14 residues. V was shortened by 8 bases and J by 2 bases, with 14 bases between the two germline ends. The CDR3 spells CASVADGSTDTQYF. In nucleotides, the CDR3 is TGTGCCAGTGTAGCGGACGGATCCACAGATACGCAGTATTTT.

This clonotype appeared many times. The V and J genes are TRBV2 and TRBJ2-4; D is tentatively TRBD1 or TRBD2 (5 bases each). V was shortened by 7 bases and J by 8 bases, with 15 bases between the two germline ends. This CDR3 comprises 13 residues. Germline V gene data show CDR1 as SNHLY and CDR2 as FYNNEI. CDR3 DNA: TGTGCCAGCACCCCTGGGGGTAGGGACATTCAGTACTTC. It yields the protein CASTPGGRDIQYF.

This clonotype was counted between two and nine times. The J gene is TRBJ1-2, the V gene TRBV9; no definite D call. V shed 4 bases and J shed 4 bases, with 11 bases lying between them. CDR1 is SGDLS, CDR2 YYNGEE, per germline. This CDR3 is built from 13 residues. The CDR3 DNA follows: TGTGCCAGCAGCCGCTCCGCGGCCTATGGCTACACCTTC. Its protein is CASSRSAAYGYTF.

This rearrangement joins TRBV5-1 to TRBJ2-3, with D unclear. Looked up from germline, CDR1 is SGHRS and CDR2 is YFSETQ. The germline V and J ends were trimmed by 2 bases and 2 bases, with 9 bases remaining between them. This CDR3 is built from 14 residues. For the CDR3, the DNA is TGCGCCAGCAGCTTCGGTGGCGACACAGATACGCAGTATTTT. The encoded protein is CASSFGGDTDTQYF. The full variable domain, in which reference TRBV5-1 and TRBJ2-3 provide the parts outside the CDR3, is KAGVTQTPRYLIKTRGQQVTLSCSPISGHRSVSWYQQTPGQGLQFLFEYFSETQRNKGNFPGRFSGRQFSNSRSEMNVSTLELGDSALYLCASSFGGDTDTQYFGPGTRLTVL.

This clonotype came up many times. The gene calls are TRBV25-1 and TRBJ2-7, with unresolved D. Looked up from germline, CDR1 is MGHDK and CDR2 is SYGVNS. V lost 7 bases and J 0 bases, leaving 4 bases between the germline ends. CDR3 length equals 11 residues. CDR3 loop: CASKTSYEQYF. CDR3 DNA sequence: TGTGCCAGCAAGACCTCCTACGAGCAGTACTTC.

This clonotype was counted many times. The chain links TRBV4-1 to TRBJ2-7; D is tentatively TRBD1 or TRBD2 (6 bases each). Germline assignment: CDR1 MGHRA and CDR2 YSYEKL. V lost 2 bases and J lost 12, with 17 bases in between. This CDR3 has 13 residues. CDR3 in amino acids: CASSQPSGARMYF. CDR3 bases: TGCGCCAGCAGCCAACCATCGGGGGCGAGGATGTACTTC.

Only a few counts were recorded for this clonotype. This chain joins TRBV12-3 or TRBV12-4 and TRBJ2-1; D is uncertain. V lost 3 bases and J lost 5, with 11 bases in between. This CDR3 is built from 14 residues. CDR3: CASSFGAYDNEQFF. The CDR3 DNA reads TGTGCCAGCAGTTTCGGAGCGTACGACAATGAGCAGTTCTTC.

The chain links TRBV7-2 to TRBJ2-7; D is undetermined. The length of the CDR3 is 13 residues. V was shortened by 0 bases and J by 2 bases, with 5 bases between the two germline ends. The germline V gene encodes CDR1 SGHTA and CDR2 FQGNSA. CDR3 DNA: TGTGCCAGCAGCTTAGCCCAAACCTACGAGCAGTACTTC. Translation gives CASSLAQTYEQYF.